The 27 T cell receptor beta chains below were found in one sample sequenced in a study of control samples from healthy donors and cancer patients. Profiled with immunoSEQ multiplex PCR; TCRdb holds only in-frame clones, not every one. This table has around 85,000 clones, about 89% appearing once. The sample comprised blood. These receptors came from a woman aged 55-70 years in good health.

CDR3 loop: CASNGQGKFTGELFF. The CDR3 coding sequence is TGTGCCAGCAATGGACAGGGGAAATTCACCGGGGAGCTGTTTTTT. The chain carries TRBV7-6 and TRBJ2-2; TRBD1 aligns across 9 bases. The trim removed 7 bases at V and 4 bases at J, leaving 7 bases unmatched. Germline CDR1 and CDR2: SGHVS and FNYEAQ. The CDR3 is made up of 15 amino acids.

The V call is TRBV27, the J call TRBJ2-7, with no clear D. V was trimmed by 4 bases and J by 0 bases, leaving 7 bases between them. There are 13 residues in the CDR3. Germline V gives CDR1 MNHEY, CDR2 SMNVEV (reference sequence). CDR3 bases: TGTGCCAGCAGTTCACTTCTCTCCTACGAGCAGTACTTC. Residues: CASSSLLSYEQYF.

The V call is TRBV7-2, the J call TRBJ1-5; TRBD1 matches at 11 bases. Germline V gene lookup returns CDR1 SGHTA and CDR2 FQGNSA. Trimming cost V 5 bases and J 6 bases; bases outside gene matches: 3. The CDR3 sequence is 14 residues long. CDR3 nucleotide sequence: TGTGCCAGCAGCACCGGGACAGGGGGTCAGCCCCAGCATTTT. This codes for CASSTGTGGQPQHF.

The chain recombines TRBV9 with TRBJ1-1; D remains unclear. V was cut by 4 bases and J by 4 bases, with 8 bases left in between. The germline CDR1 and CDR2 sequences are SGDLS and YYNGEE. The CDR3 extends over 12 amino acids. The CDR3 DNA reads as TGTGCCAGCAGCCACTTCGGCACTGAAGCTTTCTTT. As protein: CASSHFGTEAFF. The variable domain in full, with the rest retrieved from reference TRBV9 and TRBJ1-1, is DSGVTQTPKHLITATGQRVTLRCSPRSGDLSVYWYQQSLDQGLQFLIQYYNGEERAKGNILERFSAQQFPDLHSELNLSSLELGDSALYFCASSHFGTEAFFGQGTRLTVV.

The chain is built from TRBV5-1 and TRBJ2-5; D is ambiguous. The germline V gene encodes CDR1 SGHRS and CDR2 YFSETQ. V was trimmed by 0 bases and J by 5 bases, leaving 11 bases between them. CDR3 length: 14 amino acids. CDR3 loop: CASSLALTPETQYF. The CDR3 DNA follows: TGCGCCAGCAGCTTGGCCCTCACCCCCGAGACCCAGTACTTC.

V and J are TRBV5-1 and TRBJ2-7; 9 bases map to TRBD1. There are 17 residues in the CDR3. J gave up 7 bases and V 4 bases, and 18 bases lay outside the gene matches. Germline V gives CDR1 SGHRS, CDR2 YFSETQ. Here the CDR3 reads CASSPNPAGTGLGEQYF. In DNA form, the CDR3 reads TGCGCCAGCAGCCCGAACCCCGCCGGGACAGGGTTAGGTGAGCAGTACTTC.

This clone was detected only once. V and J are TRBV7-9 and TRBJ1-5, with D tentatively TRBD1 (6 bases). Germline CDR1 SEHNR, CDR2 FQNEAQ (reference sequence). Trimming took off 2 bases at V and 7 bases at J, with 9 bases between the two ends. This CDR3 region has 13 residues. The CDR3 bases are TGTGCCAGCAGCTTATCAGGGGACCAGCCCCAGCATTTT. It is translated as CASSLSGDQPQHF.

The chain recombines TRBV6-5 with TRBJ1-1; D might be TRBD1 (6 bases). The V end lost 6 bases, the J end lost 0 bases, and 11 bases lay between the germline ends. The CDR3 has 14 amino acids. Per germline, CDR1 MNHEY and CDR2 SVGAGI. CDR3 coding DNA: TGTGCCAGCAGCAGGACAGCCATGAACACTGAAGCTTTCTTT. Protein sequence: CASSRTAMNTEAFF.

The J gene is TRBJ1-5, the V gene TRBV6-1; D might be TRBD1 (5 bases). The CDR3 spans 15 residues. Germline-derived CDR1 and CDR2 are MNHNS and SASEGT. The V gene lost 0 bases and the J gene lost 9 bases, with 15 bases spanning the gap. CDR3 region: CASSEAGQGGWPQHF. The CDR3 DNA sequence: TGTGCCAGCAGTGAAGCGGGCCAGGGAGGTTGGCCCCAGCATTTT.

The V call is TRBV13, the J call TRBJ2-7; TRBD2 agrees at 9 bases. This CDR3 has 18 residues. J lost 2 bases, V lost 3 bases, and 14 bases had no gene match. Germline loops: CDR1 PRHDT, CDR2 FYEKMQ (reference sequence). The CDR3 region has the DNA TGTGCCAGCAGCTTCCTTGGGGCAACTAGCGGGTGGGCCTACGAGCAGTACTTC. This codes for CASSFLGATSGWAYEQYF.

The rearrangement joins TRBV5-4 to TRBJ1-1; tentatively, D is TRBD1 (6 bases). The CDR3 contains 15 residues. Trimming removed 0 bases from V and 1 base from J, with 10 bases in between. Germline values: CDR1 SGHNT, CDR2 YYREEE (reference sequence). The CDR3 protein is CASSLVGGGNTEAFF. The CDR3 nucleotides are TGTGCCAGCAGCTTGGTAGGGGGGGGGAACACTGAAGCTTTCTTT. Full variable domain (rest looked up from reference TRBV5-4 and TRBJ1-1): ETGVTQSPTHLIKTRGQQVTLRCSSQSGHNTVSWYQQALGQGPQFIFQYYREEENGRGNFPPRFSGLQFPNYSSELNVNALELDDSALYLCASSLVGGGNTEAFFGQGTRLTVV.

This sequence joins TRBV27 and TRBJ1-5; no clear D gene. Germline CDR1 and CDR2: MNHEY and SMNVEV (reference sequence). The V gene lost 2 bases and the J gene lost 4 bases, with 12 bases spanning the gap. This CDR3 region has 15 residues. Here the CDR3 DNA reads TGTGCCAGCAGTTTACGGGGAGGCGAGAATCAGCCCCAGCATTTT. It translates to CASSLRGGENQPQHF.

The chain recombines TRBV5-5 with TRBJ1-2; 7 positions agree with TRBD1. Per the germline V gene, CDR1 is SGHKS and CDR2 is YYEKEE (reference sequence). V lost 0 bases and J lost 7; bases outside the gene matches: 21. This CDR3 comprises 19 residues. In DNA, the CDR3 is TGTGCCAGCAGCTTGGACAGGGGAGGGCTATCTACCGTTCTCGGTGGCTACACCTTC. This codes for CASSLDRGGLSTVLGGYTF.

This clone was detected only once. The J gene is TRBJ2-7, the V gene TRBV5-4, with D uncertain. The CDR3 covers 15 residues. The germline CDR1 and CDR2 sequences are SGHNT and YYREEE (reference sequence). Trimming took off 0 bases at V and 7 bases at J, with 17 bases between the two ends. CDR3: CASSLVGPTSGEQYF. Written as DNA, the CDR3 is TGTGCCAGCAGCTTGGTCGGGCCTACCTCCGGGGAGCAGTACTTC.

The chain links TRBV3-1 (or the pseudogene TRBV3-2) to TRBJ2-7; possibly TRBD1 or TRBD2 for D (5 bases each). The CDR3 covers 15 residues. The V end was cut by 4 bases, the J end by 2 bases, with 15 bases between. Germline V lookup: CDR1 LGHDT, CDR2 YNNKEL (reference sequence). CDR3 in amino acids: CASSPLGGETYEQYF. CDR3 in DNA: TGTGCCAGCAGCCCCCTTGGGGGAGAGACCTACGAGCAGTACTTC.

The rearrangement uses TRBV5-6 and TRBJ2-3, with D uncertain. There are 12 residues in the CDR3. Germline values: CDR1 SGHDT, CDR2 YYEEEE. Trimming took 4 bases from V and 13 from J, leaving 16 bases between them. CDR3 DNA sequence: TGTGCCAGCAGCCCGTCTTTGGGCGAAGAGTATTTT. It specifies CASSPSLGEEYF.

The chain joins TRBV4-1 to TRBJ2-5, with 13 nucleotides matching TRBD2. Germline V gene data show CDR1 as MGHRA and CDR2 as YSYEKL. The CDR3 consists of 20 residues. J was trimmed by 4 bases and V by 4 bases; bases with no gene match: 18. The chain's CDR3 is CASSRPLWTSGGGSRETQYF. The CDR3 DNA is TGCGCCAGCAGCCGCCCGCTATGGACTAGCGGGGGAGGGAGTCGAGAGACCCAGTACTTC.

This chain joins TRBV7-9 and TRBJ2-5; D gene uncertain. The V gene lost 4 bases and the J gene lost 4 bases, with 16 bases spanning the gap. The V gene's germline CDR1 is SEHNR and CDR2 FQNEAQ (reference sequence). CDR3 length: 15 residues. In DNA, the CDR3 is TGTGCCAGCAGCTCCGGTGGCCCGGCGGCAGAGACCCAGTACTTC. Protein: CASSSGGPAAETQYF.

The chain joins TRBV29-1 to TRBJ2-7, with D possibly matching TRBD1 (6 bases). Germline CDR1 SQVTM, CDR2 ANQGSEA. V lost 6 bases, J lost 1 base, and 13 bases lay in between. This CDR3 is built from 13 residues. CDR3 sequence reads: CSVKGGQSYEQYF. In DNA form, the CDR3 reads TGCAGCGTCAAAGGAGGACAGTCCTACGAGCAGTACTTC.

In DNA, the CDR3 is TGTGCCAGCAGTTTGGGCATGCGGAACACTGAAGCTTTCTTT. It encodes CASSLGMRNTEAFF. The gene calls are TRBV28 and TRBJ1-1; no clear D gene. The CDR3 sequence is 14 residues long. CDR1 and CDR2 (germline): MDHEN, SYDVKM. V lost 3 bases, J lost 1 base, and 9 bases lay in between.

V and J are TRBV4-1 and TRBJ2-1; TRBD2 might be the D (5 bases). The V end lost 2 bases, the J end lost 7 bases, and 12 bases lay between the germline ends. The germline gives CDR1 MGHRA, CDR2 YSYEKL. The length of the CDR3 is 14 residues. The CDR3 DNA reads TGCGCCAGCAGCCAAACGCTAGCCTCTAATGAGCAGTTCTTC. As protein: CASSQTLASNEQFF.

The CDR3, as DNA: TGTGCCAGCAGCTTGGCCGCTATCTCTGGAAACACCATATATTTT. Its protein product is CASSLAAISGNTIYF. The rearrangement joins TRBV11-3 to TRBJ1-3, with unresolved D. From germline, CDR1 is SGHNT and CDR2 YENEEA. This CDR3 region has 15 residues. Trimming took 3 bases from V and 0 from J, leaving 9 bases between them. Based on the CDR3 plus reference TRBV11-3 and TRBJ1-3, the full variable domain is EAGVVQSPRYKIIEKKQPVAFWCNPISGHNTLYWYLQNLGQGPELLIRYENEEAVDDSQLPKDRFSAERLKGVDSTLKIQPAELGDSAVYLCASSLAAISGNTIYFGEGSWLTVV.

The CDR3 DNA reads TGTGCCAGCAGCGAGGGGGGCGCGGTTGAGACCCAGTACTTC. As protein: CASSEGGAVETQYF. The J gene is TRBJ2-5, the V gene TRBV6-5, with D tentatively TRBD1 or TRBD2 (6 bases each). The CDR3 consists of 14 residues. Trimming pared 6 bases from V and 5 bases from J, leaving 16 bases between. Germline CDR1 and CDR2: MNHEY and SVGAGI.

The chain combines TRBV5-1 with TRBJ1-4, with no clear D. Germline values: CDR1 SGHRS, CDR2 YFSETQ. V gave up 4 bases and J gave up 7 bases, with 8 bases separating them. This CDR3 is 12 amino acids long. The CDR3 region has the DNA TGCGCCAGCAGCCTAACGGGTGAAAAACTGTTTTTT. Translated: CASSLTGEKLFF.

This chain joins TRBV5-8 and TRBJ2-7; the match to TRBD2 covers 13 bases. The CDR3 extends over 15 amino acids. Losses at the gene ends were 4 bases for V and 2 bases for J; bases not matched to a gene: 3. Germline values: CDR1 SGHTS, CDR2 YDEGEE. Here the CDR3 DNA reads TGTGCCAGCAGCCCGGGACTAGCGGGGCCCTACGAGCAGTACTTC. It yields the protein CASSPGLAGPYEQYF.

CDR3 amino acids: CASSYLLGQGAHGYTF. CDR3 sequence (DNA): TGTGCCAGCAGTTACTTGCTCGGACAGGGGGCTCATGGCTACACCTTC. The chain couples TRBV6-5 to TRBJ1-2; the match to TRBD1 covers 11 bases. The trim removed 1 base at V and 6 bases at J, leaving 7 bases unmatched. This CDR3 contains 16 residues. Looked up from germline, CDR1 is MNHEY and CDR2 is SVGAGI.

The table lists this clone with a count of one. This CDR3 reads CSSTTTEAFF. CDR3 in DNA: TGCTCTTCGACAACCACTGAAGCTTTCTTT. J is TRBJ1-1 and V is TRBV29-1; no reliable D call. This CDR3 comprises 10 residues. Germline V CDR1 and CDR2: SQVTM, ANQGSEA.